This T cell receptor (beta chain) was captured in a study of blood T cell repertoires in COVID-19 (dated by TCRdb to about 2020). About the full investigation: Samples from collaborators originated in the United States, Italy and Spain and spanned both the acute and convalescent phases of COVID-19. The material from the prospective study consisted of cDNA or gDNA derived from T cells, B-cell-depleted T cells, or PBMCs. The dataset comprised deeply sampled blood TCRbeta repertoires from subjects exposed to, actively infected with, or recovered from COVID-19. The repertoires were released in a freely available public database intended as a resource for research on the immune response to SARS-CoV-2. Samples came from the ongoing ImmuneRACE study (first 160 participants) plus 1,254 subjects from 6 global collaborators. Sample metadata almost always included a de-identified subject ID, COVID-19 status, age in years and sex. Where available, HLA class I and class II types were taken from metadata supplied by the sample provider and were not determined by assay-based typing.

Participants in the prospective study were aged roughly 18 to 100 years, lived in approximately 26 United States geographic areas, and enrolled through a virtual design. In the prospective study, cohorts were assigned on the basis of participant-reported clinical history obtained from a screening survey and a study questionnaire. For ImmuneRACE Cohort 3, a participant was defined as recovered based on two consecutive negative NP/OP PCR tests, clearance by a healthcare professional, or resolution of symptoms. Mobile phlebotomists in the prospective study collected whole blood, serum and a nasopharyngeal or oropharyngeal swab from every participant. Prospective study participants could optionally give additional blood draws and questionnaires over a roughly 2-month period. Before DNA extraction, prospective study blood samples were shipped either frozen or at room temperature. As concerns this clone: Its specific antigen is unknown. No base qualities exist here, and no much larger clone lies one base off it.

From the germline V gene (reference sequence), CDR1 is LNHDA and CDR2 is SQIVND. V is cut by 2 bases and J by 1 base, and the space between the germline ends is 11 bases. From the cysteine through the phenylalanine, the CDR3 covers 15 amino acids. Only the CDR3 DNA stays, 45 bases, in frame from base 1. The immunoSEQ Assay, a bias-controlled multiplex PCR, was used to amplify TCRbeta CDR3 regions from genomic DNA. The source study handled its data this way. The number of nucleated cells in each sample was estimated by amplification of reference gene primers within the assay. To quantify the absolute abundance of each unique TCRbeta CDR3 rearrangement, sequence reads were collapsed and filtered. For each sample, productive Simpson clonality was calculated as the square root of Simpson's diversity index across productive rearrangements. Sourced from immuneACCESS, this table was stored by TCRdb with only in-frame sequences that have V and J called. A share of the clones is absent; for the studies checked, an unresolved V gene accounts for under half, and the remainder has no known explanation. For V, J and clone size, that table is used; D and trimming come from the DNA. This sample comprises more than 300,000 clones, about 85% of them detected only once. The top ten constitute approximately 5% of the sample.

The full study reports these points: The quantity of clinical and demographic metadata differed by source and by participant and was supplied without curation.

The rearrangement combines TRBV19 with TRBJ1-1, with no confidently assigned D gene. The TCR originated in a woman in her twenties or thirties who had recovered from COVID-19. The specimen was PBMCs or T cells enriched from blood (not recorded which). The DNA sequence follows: TGTGCCAGTAGTATACTAGCGCCAGGGAACACTGAAGCTTTCTTT. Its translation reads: CASSILAPGNTEAFF.